This T cell receptor (beta chain) is drawn from a study of blood T cell repertoires in COVID-19. The overall study: COVID-19 samples from acute and convalescent phases originated in the United States, Italy and Spain. PBMCs, B-cell-depleted T cells, or T cells provided the cDNA or gDNA that made up the material.

This clone was seen a single time. Per the study methods: Amplification of reference gene primers provided the estimated nucleated cell counts. Produced via immunoSEQ multiplex PCR; TCRdb's table is partial and in-frame only. The DNA was the basis for D and trimming; V, J and clone size are from that table. The table records under 300,000 clones, 83% of them present only once. This CDR3 region has 16 residues. The germline V gene encodes CDR1 MDHEN and CDR2 SYDVKM. Trimming left V 2 bases short and J 10 bases short, with 20 bases between. Sequencing was performed on peripheral blood. The receptor's source is a woman in her forties or fifties who had recovered from COVID-19. V gene TRBV28 combines with J gene TRBJ1-4, with D possibly matching TRBD1 (5 bases). The CDR3 nucleotides read TGTGCCAGCAGTTTAAGGGTTGGGGGGGAAGAAGGAAAACTGTTTTTT. Translation gives CASSLRVGGEEGKLFF.